The rows below give T cell receptor beta chains drawn from one sample of a study. TCRdb reprocessed the RT-PCR reads with MiXCR, giving one entry per CDR3 protein. Found here are hundreds of thousands of distinct CDR3 sequences, approximately 14% of them singletons; the top ten hold about 3.9%. The sample taken for sequencing was memory CD4+ T cells from blood. The receptors stem from a female donor in good health, serving as a healthy control. CDR3s include the opening cysteine and the closing phenylalanine or tryptophan.

v_call cdr3_aa
TRBV11-2 CASGYGSGGADTQYF
TRBV20-1 CSARVSGVGYGYTF
TRBV4-3 CASSQQTGATNQPQHF
TRBV10-3 CAISESFPPVDQYF
TRBV11-2 CASSLGDRFKAFF
TRBV24-1 CATSEGAGPFDNEQFF
TRBV10-2 CASSMELFPGNTIYF
TRBV4-3 CASSQVRQSNQPQHF
TRBV7-3 CASSLTGGASSYEQYF
TRBV28 CASRSTGSYEQYF
TRBV7-6 CASSFDREDTQYF
TRBV9 CASSVDHSSYEQYF
TRBV10-3 CAIGAVGNEKLFF
TRBV10-3 CAISELVTAGYTF
TRBV5-1 CASSLAGQGGSYTF
TRBV19 CASSTTGPNQPQHF
TRBV7-2 CASSFLAGGQNEQFF
TRBV9 CASSAADRMNTEAFF
TRBV4-2 CASSQATFSYNEQFF
TRBV18 CASSPLTETVTGELFF